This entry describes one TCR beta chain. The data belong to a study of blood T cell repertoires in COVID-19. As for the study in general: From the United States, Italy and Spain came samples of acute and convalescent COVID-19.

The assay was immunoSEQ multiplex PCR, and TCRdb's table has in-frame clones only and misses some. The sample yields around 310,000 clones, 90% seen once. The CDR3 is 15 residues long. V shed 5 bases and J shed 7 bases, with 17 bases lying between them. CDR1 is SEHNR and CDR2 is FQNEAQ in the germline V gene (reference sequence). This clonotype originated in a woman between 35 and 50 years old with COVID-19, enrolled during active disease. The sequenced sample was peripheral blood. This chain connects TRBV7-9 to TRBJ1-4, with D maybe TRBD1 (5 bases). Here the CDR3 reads CASSLGLGAGEKLFF. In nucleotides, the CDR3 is TGTGCCAGCAGCCTAGGGCTAGGGGCCGGTGAAAAACTGTTTTTT.